A selection of T cell receptor beta chains follows, all from one sample in a study of shared T cell receptors in the human thymus. The table came from immunoSEQ multiplex PCR; TCRdb's copy has only in-frame clones and leaves some out. The table records hundreds of thousands of clones, 80% to 90% of them present only once. In addition, the sample was reused for a study of human thymus T cells.

The sequencing input was thymocytes. These receptors all stem from a boy younger than two with a congenital heart defect. Each CDR3 is given without its conserved first and last residue. Fields, in order: V gene, CDR3 protein.

TRBV5-1	ASSHLCGAYEQY
TRBV12-5	ASGFGGTGELF
TRBV28	ASSQEGDYEQY
TRBV5-6	ASSLESGGEEKLF
TRBV4-3	ASSQDLLAGVGKNIQY
TRBV14	ASSHSSGYHSYEQY
TRBV29-1	SVVLAGHNEQF
TRBV10-3	ASWTGDHNSPLH
TRBV19	ASSKKRGEQF
TRBV21-1	ASSLLSGSDSYEQY
TRBV13	ASSLGKIRNRVIQY
TRBV6-5	ASSYLGQNQPQH
TRBV29-1	SVEDGQVGGEETQY
TRBV5-6	ASSQQKQGAPDGYT
TRBV6-6	ASSYSLWGPWGELF
TRBV28	ASRGREGYEQY
TRBV4-1	ASSHPPGTFFYEQY
TRBV6-6	ASSGPGETGELF
TRBV5-5	ASSCLKTGVKANYGYT